This record concerns one T cell receptor (beta chain) sequence. Its cognate antigen is unknown. This specimen belongs to a study of T-cell reconstitution after alpha-beta-depleted transplantation in children. Study-wide findings and caveats: It was surviving recipient T cells and thymic progenitors that gave some patients high TCRbeta diversity at day 60.

V dropped 3 bases and J dropped 8; count of bases not matched to a gene: 11. This CDR3 contains 16 residues. The V gene's germline CDR1 is SGDLS and CDR2 YYNGEE. Preparation of the TCRbeta library was carried out with unique molecular identifiers. From the PCR reads, TCRdb called clonotypes with MiXCR, one entry per CDR3 protein. The sample contains hundreds of thousands of distinct CDR3 sequences, roughly 13% of which appear only once. The V gene is TRBV9, the J gene TRBJ2-1, with 10 bases lining up with TRBD2. Sample: PBMCs, mostly from graft donor cells, taken 360 days after TCRalphabeta/CD19-depleted stem cell transplant. The sequence was collected from a male patient aged 10 to 17 who had a stem cell transplant for acute myeloid leukemia, so the T cells may come from the graft donor. The chain's CDR3 is CASSGPPSGREYEQFF. CDR3 sequence (DNA): TGTGCCAGCAGCGGACCCCCCAGCGGGAGGGAATATGAGCAGTTCTTC.